Each of the 27 T cell receptor beta chains below was sequenced from the same sample in a study of cytomegalovirus exposure and HLA in healthy donors. The PCR employed 60 Vbeta primers together with 13 Jbeta primers. The method was immunoSEQ multiplex PCR; TCRdb's version includes in-frame clones alone and lacks a portion of them. This table holds 150,000 to 200,000 clones, more than 60% found once. The sequenced sample was PBMCs. The receptors come from a man aged 25-45 years in good health and CMV-seropositive.

On this clone itself: This sample includes further DNA sequences coding for the same CDR3. In nucleotides, the CDR3 is TGCGCCAGCAGCTTTGGGACTAGCGGGAGTTCCTACAATGAGCAGTTCTTC. Translation: CASSFGTSGSSYNEQFF. The chain couples TRBV5-1 to TRBJ2-1; 14 bases line up with TRBD2. The length of the CDR3 is 17 residues. V lost 2 bases to trimming and J lost 1 base; unmatched junction nucleotides: 2. Germline CDR1 SGHRS, CDR2 YFSETQ.

This chain joins TRBV5-1 and TRBJ2-3, with 7 bases identical to TRBD2. The junction had 9 bases not matched to a gene; V was cut back by 4 bases and J by 4 bases. The CDR3 consists of 15 residues. CDR1 and CDR2 (germline): SGHRS, YFSETQ. The CDR3 protein is CASSTGVSGSDTQYF. The CDR3 DNA sequence: TGCGCCAGCAGCACGGGGGTTAGCGGGTCAGATACGCAGTATTTT.

The rearrangement joins TRBV4-1 to TRBJ2-5, with 9 bases fitting TRBD1. The J call may be faulty, since TRBJ2-7 better matches the DNA end. Germline lookup yields CDR1 MGHRA and CDR2 YSYEKL. The CDR3 extends over 15 amino acids. CDR3 coding DNA: TGCGCCAGCAGCCAGGGACAGGGTGTAACATACGAGCAGTACTTC. This sequence encodes CASSQGQGVTYEQYF.

The gene calls are TRBV4-1 and TRBJ2-3; 9 positions match TRBD2. The V gene's germline CDR1 is MGHRA and CDR2 YSYEKL. This CDR3 contains 18 residues. The V segment lost 0 bases and the J segment 0 bases; nucleotides outside the gene matches: 7. The CDR3 reads CASSQERAGGPSTDTQYF. DNA of the CDR3: TGCGCCAGCAGCCAAGAGAGGGCGGGAGGGCCTAGCACAGATACGCAGTATTTT.

This clone was counted once. The genes are TRBV5-8 and TRBJ1-5, with D possibly being TRBD1 (5 bases). V was clipped by 4 bases and J by 1 base, with 9 bases between them. CDR1 and CDR2 (germline): SGHTS, YDEGEE. CDR3 length equals 14 residues. The CDR3 spells CASSGRDSNQPQHF. The CDR3 nucleotides read TGTGCCAGCAGCGGGCGGGACAGCAATCAGCCCCAGCATTTT.

This chain uses TRBV28 with TRBJ2-3; TRBD2 agrees at 9 bases. V dropped 6 bases and J dropped 3; count of bases not matched to a gene: 13. CDR3 length: 17 amino acids. CDR1 and CDR2 from the germline V gene are MDHEN and SYDVKM. Written as DNA, the CDR3 is TGTGCCAGCAGGCGTAGACTTGGGCGGGAGGGGACAGATACGCAGTATTTT. Protein: CASRRRLGREGTDTQYF.

This chain links TRBV7-9 with TRBJ2-1; 10 bases line up with TRBD2. In germline, CDR1 is SEHNR, CDR2 FQNEAQ (reference sequence). The V gene end was trimmed by 5 bases and the J gene end by 6 bases; junction bases not matched to a gene: 13. The CDR3 length is 17 residues. CDR3 region: CASSPPIGLAVGNEQFF. In DNA, the CDR3 is TGTGCCAGCAGCCCCCCGATAGGACTAGCGGTTGGCAATGAGCAGTTCTTC.

The CDR3 loop is CAITGDYNEQFF. For the CDR3, the DNA is TGTGCCATCACGGGGGATTACAATGAGCAGTTCTTC. The gene calls are TRBV10-3 and TRBJ2-1; weak D call: TRBD2 (6 bases). The germline gives CDR1 ENHRY, CDR2 SYGVKD. The CDR3 runs to 12 residues. Trimming removed 7 bases at V and 4 bases at J, with 8 bases between.

This clone appeared once. The chain recombines TRBV10-1 with TRBJ2-1; 7 bases line up with TRBD2. This CDR3 is built from 15 residues. Germline V gene lookup returns CDR1 WNHNN and CDR2 SYGVQD (reference sequence). The V gene end was trimmed by 2 bases and the J gene end by 7 bases; junction bases not matched to a gene: 8. In DNA, the CDR3 is TGCGCCAGCAGTGAGGCTAGCGGCTCTTGGAATGAGCAGTTCTTC. It specifies CASSEASGSWNEQFF.

The CDR3 is CASSEGQGPSDTQYF. In DNA, the CDR3 is TGTGCCAGTAGTGAGGGACAGGGACCCTCCGATACGCAGTATTTT. This chain links TRBV19 with TRBJ2-3; the match to TRBD1 covers 9 bases. Trimming at V came to 5 bases and at J to 6 bases, leaving 9 bases not matched to a gene. The CDR3 sequence is 15 residues long. Germline CDR1 and CDR2: LNHDA and SQIVND (reference sequence). Full variable domain (rest looked up from reference TRBV19 and TRBJ2-3): DGGITQSPKYLFRKEGQNVTLSCEQNLNHDAMYWYRQDPGQGLRLIYYSQIVNDFQKGDIAEGYSVSREKKESFPLTVTSAQKNPTAFYLCASSEGQGPSDTQYFGPGTRLTVL.

V gene TRBV7-3 combines with J gene TRBJ1-1, with D possibly being TRBD1 (5 bases). The V end lost 11 bases, the J end lost 0 bases, and 34 bases lay between the germline ends. The CDR3 has 20 residues. The germline CDR1 and CDR2 sequences are SGHTA and FQGTGA. The CDR3 coding sequence is TGTGCCCAGCCCAATGGGAGGGACGACCATCCTTGGCCCTTGAACACTGAAGCTTTCTTT. It codes for CAQPNGRDDHPWPLNTEAFF.

This chain joins TRBV7-6 and TRBJ2-7, with 11 bases aligning to TRBD1. CDR3 length equals 13 residues. After removal of 8 bases from V and 6 bases from J, the junction contained 6 bases not matched to a gene. Germline V gene data show CDR1 as SGHVS and CDR2 as FNYEAQ. CDR3 protein: CASSWDRGGEQYF. The CDR3 DNA is TGTGCCAGCTCCTGGGACAGGGGGGGCGAGCAGTACTTC.

The chain uses TRBV27 and TRBJ2-7, with 7 bases identical to TRBD1. After removal of 4 bases from V and 4 bases from J, the junction contained 22 bases not matched to a gene. Germline V gene sequence: CDR1 MNHEY, CDR2 SMNVEV (reference sequence). The CDR3 runs 19 residues. CDR3 sequence reads: CASSSFHQGGDGGVYEQYF. CDR3 DNA: TGTGCCAGCAGTTCATTCCACCAAGGGGGCGATGGGGGCGTTTACGAGCAGTACTTC.

The gene calls are TRBV11-2 and TRBJ2-2, with TRBD2 as a possible D gene (6 bases). The CDR3 is 18 amino acids. Trimming took 2 bases from V and 6 from J, leaving 22 bases between them. Germline CDR1 SGHAT, CDR2 FQNNGV. The CDR3 is CASSLILGSVRDAGELFF. In nucleotides, the CDR3 is TGTGCCAGCAGCTTAATTCTCGGGTCAGTGCGGGATGCCGGGGAGCTGTTTTTT.

The rearrangement joins TRBV10-3 to TRBJ2-2, with TRBD2 matching over 10 bases. Germline assignment: CDR1 ENHRY and CDR2 SYGVKD. Trimming at V came to 2 bases and at J to 1 base, leaving 4 bases not matched to a gene. This CDR3 contains 17 residues. For the CDR3, the DNA is TGTGCCATCAGTGAGACTAGCGGGGAGTGGAACACCGGGGAGCTGTTTTTT. Its translation is CAISETSGEWNTGELFF.

The genes are TRBV11-3 and TRBJ2-2, with a tentative D call TRBD2 (6 bases). Trimming removed 0 bases from V and 4 bases from J, with 12 bases in between. The CDR3 runs to 16 residues. CDR1 and CDR2 from the germline V gene are SGHNT and YENEEA. The CDR3 DNA sequence: TGTGCCAGCAGCTTAGACAAGACTAGTGCCACCGGGGAGCTGTTTTTT. Translation: CASSLDKTSATGELFF.

The rearrangement uses TRBV28 and TRBJ2-2, with D perhaps matching TRBD1 (6 bases). Per germline, CDR1 MDHEN and CDR2 SYDVKM. Trimming shortened V by 1 base and J by 6 bases, and 18 bases separated the two germline ends. CDR3 length: 17 amino acids. CDR3 residues: CASSLSNRDKESGELFF. The CDR3 nucleotides read TGTGCCAGCAGTTTATCCAACCGGGACAAGGAATCCGGGGAGCTGTTTTTT.

The sample holds a few counts of this clone. The chain carries TRBV19 and TRBJ2-5; 8 positions agree with TRBD1. This CDR3 has 15 amino acids. Trimming removed 1 base from V and 4 bases from J; junction bases left unmatched: 5. The germline V gene has CDR1 LNHDA and CDR2 SQIVND (reference sequence). The CDR3 nucleotides are TGTGCCAGTAGTATAGGTCAGGGGGCTGGAGAGACCCAGTACTTC. This gives the protein CASSIGQGAGETQYF.

The gene calls are TRBV7-4 and TRBJ2-3; 13 bases are a match to TRBD2. V was clipped by 5 bases and J by 9 bases; unmatched bases: 11. CDR3 length: 16 amino acids. Germline V gives CDR1 SGHVT, CDR2 SQSDAQ. The CDR3 region has the DNA TGTGCCAGCAGCACCAGACATCGGACTAGCGGGAGAACGCAGTATTTT. It codes for CASSTRHRTSGRTQYF.

The genes are TRBV11-2 and TRBJ2-1; 9 bases line up with TRBD2. Per the germline V gene, CDR1 is SGHAT and CDR2 is FQNNGV. The CDR3 spans 18 residues. The V segment lost 0 bases and the J segment 9 bases; nucleotides outside the gene matches: 15. CDR3 in DNA: TGTGCCAGCAGCTTAGATGGTAGCGGGAGCCTTAGGTTAAGTGAGCAGTTCTTC. Translation gives CASSLDGSGSLRLSEQFF.

The chain joins TRBV19 to TRBJ1-2, with 8 bases aligning to TRBD1. This CDR3 is 15 amino acids long. The germline CDR1 and CDR2 sequences are LNHDA and SQIVND (reference sequence). The trim removed 5 bases at V and 4 bases at J, leaving 9 bases unmatched. DNA for the CDR3: TGTGCCAGTAGTCTCGCCGGACAGGGCGCCTATGGCTACACCTTC. Encoded protein: CASSLAGQGAYGYTF.

The rearrangement uses TRBV4-1 and TRBJ1-2; no firm D call. Germline V gene sequence: CDR1 MGHRA, CDR2 YSYEKL. The V end lost 4 bases, the J end lost 7 bases, and 19 bases lay between the germline ends. The CDR3 length is 15 residues. The CDR3 sequence: CASSPIGRREVGYTF. DNA of the CDR3: TGCGCCAGCAGCCCAATCGGGCGGAGGGAAGTTGGCTACACCTTC.

The rearrangement uses TRBV5-4 and TRBJ2-7, with 12 bases lining up with TRBD2. The J segment lost 6 bases and the V segment lost 4 bases, leaving 11 bases of the junction unmatched. The CDR3 extends over 16 amino acids. The germline V gene encodes CDR1 SGHNT and CDR2 YYREEE (reference sequence). The DNA for the CDR3 is TGTGCCAGCAGCGGACAGACTAGCGGGAGTTTAAGCGAGCAGTACTTC. Protein sequence: CASSGQTSGSLSEQYF. The variable domain in full, completed from reference TRBV5-4 and TRBJ2-7, reads ETGVTQSPTHLIKTRGQQVTLRCSSQSGHNTVSWYQQALGQGPQFIFQYYREEENGRGNFPPRFSGLQFPNYSSELNVNALELDDSALYLCASSGQTSGSLSEQYFGPGTRLTVT.

The chain joins TRBV7-8 to TRBJ1-1, with D possibly matching TRBD1 (5 bases). This CDR3 has 16 residues. V was shortened by 2 bases and J by 1 base, with 14 bases between the two germline ends. Germline V gives CDR1 SGHVS, CDR2 FQNEAQ. The CDR3 nucleotides read TGTGCCAGCAGCTTAAGGGTAAGGACAACGAACACTGAAGCTTTCTTT. Its protein product is CASSLRVRTTNTEAFF.

For the CDR3, the DNA is TGCAGCGTTGACCCTCCTAGCGGGAGCGGGGAGACCCAGTACTTC. Protein product: CSVDPPSGSGETQYF. This chain uses TRBV29-1 with TRBJ2-5; 10 bases map to TRBD2. The germline V gene has CDR1 SQVTM and CDR2 ANQGSEA. J was trimmed by 5 bases and V by 3 bases; bases with no gene match: 9. The CDR3 length is 15 residues.

V gene TRBV9 combines with J gene TRBJ2-1; D may be TRBD1 (6 bases). Germline V gives CDR1 SGDLS, CDR2 YYNGEE. This CDR3 is built from 18 residues. Between the trimmed V and J ends, which lost 0 bases and 5 bases, there was a span of 21 bases. In nucleotides, the CDR3 is TGTGCCAGCAGCGTAGATTTCCTGACCGGGACACGTCACAATGAGCAGTTCTTC. This gives the protein CASSVDFLTGTRHNEQFF. Using reference TRBV9 and TRBJ2-1 for the parts outside the CDR3, the full variable domain is DSGVTQTPKHLITATGQRVTLRCSPRSGDLSVYWYQQSLDQGLQFLIQYYNGEERAKGNILERFSAQQFPDLHSELNLSSLELGDSALYFCASSVDFLTGTRHNEQFFGPGTRLTVL.

This chain uses TRBV19 with TRBJ1-5; D gene uncertain. The CDR3 is 14 residues long. V was pared by 7 bases and J by 2 bases, with 12 bases between. The germline CDR1 and CDR2 sequences are LNHDA and SQIVND (reference sequence). For the CDR3, the DNA is TGTGCCAGTACCACTTGGGAGGGCAATCAGCCCCAGCATTTT. Protein sequence: CASTTWEGNQPQHF.